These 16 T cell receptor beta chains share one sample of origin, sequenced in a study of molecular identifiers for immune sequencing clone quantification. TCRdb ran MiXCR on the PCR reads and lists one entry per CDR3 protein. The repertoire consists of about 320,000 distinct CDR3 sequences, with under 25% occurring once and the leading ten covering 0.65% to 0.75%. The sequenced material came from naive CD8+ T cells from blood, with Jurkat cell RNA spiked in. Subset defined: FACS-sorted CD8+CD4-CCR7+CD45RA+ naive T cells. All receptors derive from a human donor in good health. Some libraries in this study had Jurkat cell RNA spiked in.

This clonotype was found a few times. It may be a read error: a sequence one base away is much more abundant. The CDR3 protein is CASSSDRVEEKLFF. The CDR3, as DNA: TGTGCCAGCAGCTCAGACAGGGTAGAGGAAAAACTGTTTTTT. The rearrangement uses TRBV7-2 and TRBJ1-4; TRBD1 agrees at 7 bases. Germline CDR1 and CDR2: SGHTA and FQGNSA. V lost 4 bases to trimming and J lost 8 bases; unmatched junction nucleotides: 7. The CDR3 loop spans 14 amino acids.

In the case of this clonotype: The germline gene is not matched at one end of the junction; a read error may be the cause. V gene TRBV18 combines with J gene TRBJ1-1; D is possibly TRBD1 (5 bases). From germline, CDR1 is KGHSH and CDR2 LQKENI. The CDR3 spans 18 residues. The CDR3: CAGSPRTQGLNMNTEAFF. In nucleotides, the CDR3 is TGTGCCGGCTCACCACGGACCCAGGGACTAAACATGAACACTGAAGCTTTCTTT.

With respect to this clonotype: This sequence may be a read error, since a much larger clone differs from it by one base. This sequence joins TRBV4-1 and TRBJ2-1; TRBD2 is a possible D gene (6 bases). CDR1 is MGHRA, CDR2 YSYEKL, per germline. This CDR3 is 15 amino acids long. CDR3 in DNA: TGCGCCCGCAGCCAAGATCTGGCGGGATACAATGAGCAGTTCTTC. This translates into CARSQDLAGYNEQFF.

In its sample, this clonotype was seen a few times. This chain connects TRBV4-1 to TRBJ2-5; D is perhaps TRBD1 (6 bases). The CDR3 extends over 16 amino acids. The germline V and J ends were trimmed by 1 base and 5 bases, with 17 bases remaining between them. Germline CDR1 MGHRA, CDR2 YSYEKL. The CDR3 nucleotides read TGCGCCAGCAGCCAAGGGGGTCTACAGGGAATGGAGACCCAGTACTTC. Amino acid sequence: CASSQGGLQGMETQYF.

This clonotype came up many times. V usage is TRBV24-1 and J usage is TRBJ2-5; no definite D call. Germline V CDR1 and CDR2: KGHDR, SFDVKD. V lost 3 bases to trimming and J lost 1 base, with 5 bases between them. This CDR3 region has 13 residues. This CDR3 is CATSDELQETQYF. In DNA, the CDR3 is TGTGCCACCAGTGATGAGCTCCAAGAGACCCAGTACTTC.

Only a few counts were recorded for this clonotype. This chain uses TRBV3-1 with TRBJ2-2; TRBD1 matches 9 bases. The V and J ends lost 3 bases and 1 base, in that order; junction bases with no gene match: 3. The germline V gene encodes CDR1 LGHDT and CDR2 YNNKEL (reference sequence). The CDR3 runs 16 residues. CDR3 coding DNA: TGTGCCAGCAGCCACCTGGGACAGGGGAACACCGGGGAGCTGTTTTTT. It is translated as CASSHLGQGNTGELFF.

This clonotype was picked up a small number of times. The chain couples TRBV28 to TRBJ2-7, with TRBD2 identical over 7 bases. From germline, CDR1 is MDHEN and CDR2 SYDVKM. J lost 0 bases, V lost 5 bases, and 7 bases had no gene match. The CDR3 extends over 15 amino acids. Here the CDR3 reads CASSPSGKSSYEQYF. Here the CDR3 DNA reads TGTGCCAGCAGTCCAAGCGGGAAGAGCTCCTACGAGCAGTACTTC. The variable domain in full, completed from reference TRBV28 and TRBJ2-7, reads DVKVTQSSRYLVKRTGEKVFLECVQDMDHENMFWYRQDPGLGLRLIYFSYDVKMKEKGDIPEGYSVSREKKERFSLILESASTNQTSMYLCASSPSGKSSYEQYFGPGTRLTVT.

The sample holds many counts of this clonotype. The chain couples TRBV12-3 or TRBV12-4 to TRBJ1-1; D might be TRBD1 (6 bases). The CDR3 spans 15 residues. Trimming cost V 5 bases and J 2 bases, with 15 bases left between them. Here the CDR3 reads CASSPPQQGNTEAFF. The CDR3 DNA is TGTGCCAGCAGTCCCCCCCAACAGGGAAACACTGAAGCTTTCTTT.

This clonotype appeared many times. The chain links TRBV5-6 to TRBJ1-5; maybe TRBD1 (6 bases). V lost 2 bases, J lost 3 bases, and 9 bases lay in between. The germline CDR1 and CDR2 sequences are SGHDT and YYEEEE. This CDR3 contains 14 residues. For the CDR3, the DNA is TGTGCCAGCAGCTTTCGACAGGCCAATCAGCCCCAGCATTTT. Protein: CASSFRQANQPQHF.

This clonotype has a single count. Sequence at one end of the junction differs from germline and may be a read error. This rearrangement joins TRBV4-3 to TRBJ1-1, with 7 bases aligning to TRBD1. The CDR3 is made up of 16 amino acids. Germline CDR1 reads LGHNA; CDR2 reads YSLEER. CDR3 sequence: CASSQDRGFLNAEAFF. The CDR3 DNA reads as TGCGCCAGCAGCCAAGACAGGGGGTTTTTGAACGCTGAAGCTTTCTTT.

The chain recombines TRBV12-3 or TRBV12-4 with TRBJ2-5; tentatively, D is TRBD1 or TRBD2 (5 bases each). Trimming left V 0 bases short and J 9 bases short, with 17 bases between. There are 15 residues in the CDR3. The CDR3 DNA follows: TGTGCCAGCAGTTTAGCTTTGACCCCCGGGGCGGCCCAGTACTTC. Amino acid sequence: CASSLALTPGAAQYF.

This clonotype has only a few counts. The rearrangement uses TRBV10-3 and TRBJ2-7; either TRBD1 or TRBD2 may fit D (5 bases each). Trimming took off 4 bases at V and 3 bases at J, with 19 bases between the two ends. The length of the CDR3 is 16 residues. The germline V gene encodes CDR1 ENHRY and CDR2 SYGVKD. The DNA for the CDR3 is TGTGCCATCAGTGGAGGGGACGAACGGCCAATCTACGAGCAGTACTTC. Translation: CAISGGDERPIYEQYF.

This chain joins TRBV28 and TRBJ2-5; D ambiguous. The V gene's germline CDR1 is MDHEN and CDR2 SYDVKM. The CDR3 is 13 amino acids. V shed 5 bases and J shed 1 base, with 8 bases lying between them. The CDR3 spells CASSGTLQETQYF. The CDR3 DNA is TGTGCCAGCAGTGGTACCCTCCAAGAGACCCAGTACTTC. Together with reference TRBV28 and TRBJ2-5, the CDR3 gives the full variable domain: DVKVTQSSRYLVKRTGEKVFLECVQDMDHENMFWYRQDPGLGLRLIYFSYDVKMKEKGDIPEGYSVSREKKERFSLILESASTNQTSMYLCASSGTLQETQYFGPGTRLLVL.

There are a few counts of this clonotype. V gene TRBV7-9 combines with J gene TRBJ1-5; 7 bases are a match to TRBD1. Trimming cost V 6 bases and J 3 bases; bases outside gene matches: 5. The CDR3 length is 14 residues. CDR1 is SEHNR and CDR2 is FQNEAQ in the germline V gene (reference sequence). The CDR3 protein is CASSSDRDNQPQHF. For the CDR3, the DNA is TGTGCCAGCAGTTCCGACAGGGACAATCAGCCCCAGCATTTT.

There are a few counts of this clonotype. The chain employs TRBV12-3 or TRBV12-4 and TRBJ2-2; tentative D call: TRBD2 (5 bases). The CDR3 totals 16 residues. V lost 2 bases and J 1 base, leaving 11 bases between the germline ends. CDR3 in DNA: TGTGCCAGCAGTTTATCGTCAGCGGTGAACACCGGGGAGCTGTTTTTT. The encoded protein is CASSLSSAVNTGELFF.

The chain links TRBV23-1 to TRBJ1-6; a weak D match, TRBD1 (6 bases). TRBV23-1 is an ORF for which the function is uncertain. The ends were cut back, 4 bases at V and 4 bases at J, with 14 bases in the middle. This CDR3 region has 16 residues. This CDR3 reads CASSPRGTLYNSPLHF. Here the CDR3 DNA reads TGCGCCAGCAGTCCTCGCGGGACACTATATAATTCACCCCTCCACTTT.